These T cell receptor beta chains were read from a single sample in a study of OX40 agonist ivuxolimab in advanced cancers. Here immunoSEQ multiplex PCR was the method, and the copy in TCRdb shows in-frame clones only, minus some. The data contain about 60,000 clones, roughly 86% of them seen just once; the ten biggest clones take up 1%. The sample consisted of CD4+ or CD8+ T cells sorted from blood, taken in a trial of the OX40 agonist ivuxolimab. The receptors were sampled from an adult with an advanced solid tumor such as melanoma, head and neck, liver or kidney cancer. The CDR3 runs from the conserved cysteine through the conserved F or W. A D gene is named only where the DNA matches it firmly. The size entry is marked missing in some rows and otherwise reads once, few, many or a size class.

j_call clone_size d_call v_call cdr3_nt cdr3_aa
TRBJ2-3 . TRBD2 TRBV2 TGTGCCAGCCTAGGACTAGCGGGGGGGCCGGGTACGCAGTATTTT CASLGLAGGPGTQYF
TRBJ1-1 . . TRBV14 TGTGCCAGCACCCAGGGCAGGGTTGGGGAAGCTTTCTTT CASTQGRVGEAFF
TRBJ1-1 . . TRBV19 TGTGCCAGTAGTATATTCGCGATGAACACTGAAGCTTTCTTT CASSIFAMNTEAFF
TRBJ2-1 . TRBD2 TRBV7-3 TGTGCCAGCAGCGCCCCGGGACTAGCGGGGGGGCAGGATGAGCAGTTCTTC CASSAPGLAGGQDEQFF
TRBJ2-7 . . TRBV6-1 TGTGCCAGCAGCACAAACCGGGACTCGGAGGAGCAGTACTTC CASSTNRDSEEQYF
TRBJ1-2 . TRBD1 TRBV11-2 TGTGCCAGCAGCCCCCGGATGATGACAGGGCTTGGTGGCTACACCTTC CASSPRMMTGLGGYTF
TRBJ1-1 . . TRBV7-2 TGTGCCAGCAGCTACGCCACGAACACTGAAGCTTTCTTT CASSYATNTEAFF
TRBJ1-4 . . TRBV5-5 TGTGCCAGCAGCCGAGCAGGAGTCCTAAATGAAAAACTGTTTTTT CASSRAGVLNEKLFF
TRBJ1-6 . . TRBV6-1 TGTGCCAGCAGCCGACAGACAGCTAATTCACCCCTCCACTTT CASSRQTANSPLHF
TRBJ1-1 . . TRBV6-5 TGTGCCAGCAGAGCGACAGGCTTGAACACTGAAGCTTTCTTT CASRATGLNTEAFF
TRBJ2-7 . . TRBV6-5 TGTGCCAGCAGTCCCCGTTCCTACGAGCAGTACTTC CASSPRSYEQYF
TRBJ1-2 . . TRBV6-6 TGTGCCAGCAGACCTTTCGGACGGGAAACCTATGGCTACACCTTC CASRPFGRETYGYTF
TRBJ1-4 . . TRBV5-1 TGCGCCAGCAGCTTGGAGGGGAGGAGAGAAAAACTGTTTTTT CASSLEGRREKLFF
TRBJ1-5 medium-sized . TRBV2 TGTGCCAGCAGTCGACAGAACAATCAGCCCCAGCATTTT CASSRQNNQPQHF
TRBJ2-3 once . TRBV5-6 TGTGCCAGCAGCTTGTGGCGCACACAAGGAGGGCCCACAGATACGCAGTATTTT CASSLWRTQGGPTDTQYF
TRBJ2-7 . . TRBV14 TGTGCCAGCAGCCAAGTGTCTGTTGGCGAGCAGTACTTC CASSQVSVGEQYF